The clone carrying this T cell receptor beta chain has only a few counts. This sample is part of a study of cytomegalovirus exposure and HLA in healthy donors. The PCR made use of 60 Vbeta and 13 Jbeta primers. TCRdb's table, derived via immunoSEQ multiplex PCR, lists solely in-frame clones and lacks some. This repertoire shows 95,000 to 150,000 clones, approximately 15% found once; its top ten account for 1.9%. The CDR3 contains 15 residues. Germline-derived CDR1 and CDR2 are LNHDA and SQIVND (reference sequence). V lost 8 bases to trimming and J lost 3 bases, with 17 bases between them. The receptor's source is a woman between 18 and 29 years old in good health and CMV-seronegative. The chain uses TRBV19 and TRBJ2-1; perhaps TRBD1 as D (7 bases). Sequenced: PBMCs. The CDR3 DNA reads TGTGCCAGTCGCCCAGGGGGGCTGCGCTACAATGAGCAGTTCTTC. As protein: CASRPGGLRYNEQFF.